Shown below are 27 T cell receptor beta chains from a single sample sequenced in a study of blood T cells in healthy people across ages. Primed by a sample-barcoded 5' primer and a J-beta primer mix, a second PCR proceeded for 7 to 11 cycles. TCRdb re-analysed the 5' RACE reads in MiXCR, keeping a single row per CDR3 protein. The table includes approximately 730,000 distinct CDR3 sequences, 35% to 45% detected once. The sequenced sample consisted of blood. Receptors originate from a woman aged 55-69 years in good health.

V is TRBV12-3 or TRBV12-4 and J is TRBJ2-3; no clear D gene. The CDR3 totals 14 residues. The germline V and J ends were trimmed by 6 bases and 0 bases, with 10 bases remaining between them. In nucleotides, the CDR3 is TGTGCCAGCAGGGAAAGAAGGAGCACAGATACGCAGTATTTT. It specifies CASRERRSTDTQYF.

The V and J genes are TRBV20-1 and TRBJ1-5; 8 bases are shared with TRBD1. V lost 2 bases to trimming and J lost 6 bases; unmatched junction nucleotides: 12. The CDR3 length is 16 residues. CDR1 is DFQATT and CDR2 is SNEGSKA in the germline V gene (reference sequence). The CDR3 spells CSARTLDRESGQPQHF. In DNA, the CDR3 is TGCAGTGCTAGAACGCTGGACAGGGAGAGCGGTCAGCCCCAGCATTTT.

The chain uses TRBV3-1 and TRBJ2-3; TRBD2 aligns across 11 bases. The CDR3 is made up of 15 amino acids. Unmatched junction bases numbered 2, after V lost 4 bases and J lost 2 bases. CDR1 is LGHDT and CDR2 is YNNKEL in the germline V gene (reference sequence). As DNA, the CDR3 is TGTGCCAGCAGCCGACTAGCGGGGAACACAGATACGCAGTATTTT. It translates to CASSRLAGNTDTQYF.

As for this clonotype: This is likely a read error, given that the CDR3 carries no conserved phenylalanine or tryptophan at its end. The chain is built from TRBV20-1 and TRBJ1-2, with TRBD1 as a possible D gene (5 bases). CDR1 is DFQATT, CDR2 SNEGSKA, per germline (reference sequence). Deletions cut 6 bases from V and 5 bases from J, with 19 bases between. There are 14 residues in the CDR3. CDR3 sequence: CSAREGSGLYGYTS. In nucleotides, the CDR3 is TGCAGTGCAAGGGAGGGGTCGGGCCTATATGGCTACACCTCC.

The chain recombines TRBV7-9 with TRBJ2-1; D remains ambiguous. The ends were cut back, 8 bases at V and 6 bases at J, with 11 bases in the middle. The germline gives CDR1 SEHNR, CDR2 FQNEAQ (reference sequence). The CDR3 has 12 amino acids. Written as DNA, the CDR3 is TGTGCCAGCCTCACTGGTACCAATGAGCAGTTCTTC. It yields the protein CASLTGTNEQFF. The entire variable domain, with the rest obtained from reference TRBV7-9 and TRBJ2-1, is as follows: DTGVSQNPRHKITKRGQNVTFRCDPISEHNRLYWYRQTLGQGPEFLTYFQNEAQLEKSRLLSDRFSAERPKGSFSTLEIQRTEQGDSAMYLCASLTGTNEQFFGPGTRLTVL.

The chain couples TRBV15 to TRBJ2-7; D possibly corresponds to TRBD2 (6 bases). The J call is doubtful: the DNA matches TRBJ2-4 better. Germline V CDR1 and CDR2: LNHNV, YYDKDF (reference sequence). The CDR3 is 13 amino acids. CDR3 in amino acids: CATSRGGGNIQYF. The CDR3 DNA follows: TGTGCCACCAGCAGAGGTGGAGGGAACATTCAGTACTTC.

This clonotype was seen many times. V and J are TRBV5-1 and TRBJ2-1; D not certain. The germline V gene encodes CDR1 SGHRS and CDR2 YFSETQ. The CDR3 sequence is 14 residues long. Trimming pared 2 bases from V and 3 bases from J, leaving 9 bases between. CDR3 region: CASSFSQNYNEQFF. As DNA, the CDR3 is TGCGCCAGCAGCTTCAGTCAGAACTACAATGAGCAGTTCTTC.

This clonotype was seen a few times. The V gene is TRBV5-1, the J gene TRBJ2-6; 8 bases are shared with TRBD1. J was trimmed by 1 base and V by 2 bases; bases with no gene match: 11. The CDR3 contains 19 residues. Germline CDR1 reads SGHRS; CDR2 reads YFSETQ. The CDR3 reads CASSFGTGPLGSGANVLTF. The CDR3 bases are TGCGCCAGCAGCTTCGGGACAGGCCCGCTAGGTTCTGGGGCCAACGTCCTGACTTTC.

In DNA form, the CDR3 reads TGCGCCAGCAGCTCCCCGACTAGCGGGAGCTCCTACAATGAGCAGTTCTTC. Its protein is CASSSPTSGSSYNEQFF. The chain recombines TRBV5-1 with TRBJ2-1, with 12 bases that match TRBD2. The CDR3 runs to 17 residues. Germline V lookup: CDR1 SGHRS, CDR2 YFSETQ. J gave up 0 bases and V 3 bases, and 4 bases lay outside the gene matches. The full variable domain, rest sourced from reference TRBV5-1 and TRBJ2-1, is KAGVTQTPRYLIKTRGQQVTLSCSPISGHRSVSWYQQTPGQGLQFLFEYFSETQRNKGNFPGRFSGRQFSNSRSEMNVSTLELGDSALYLCASSSPTSGSSYNEQFFGPGTRLTVL.

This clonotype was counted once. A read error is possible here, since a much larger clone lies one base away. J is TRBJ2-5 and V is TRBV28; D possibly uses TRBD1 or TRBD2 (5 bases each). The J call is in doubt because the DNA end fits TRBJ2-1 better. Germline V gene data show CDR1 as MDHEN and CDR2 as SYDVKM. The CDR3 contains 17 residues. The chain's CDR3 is CASSPPMGEQEAETQFF. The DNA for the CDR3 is TGTGCCAGCAGTCCCCCTATGGGGGAGCAGGAGGCGGAGACCCAGTTCTTC.

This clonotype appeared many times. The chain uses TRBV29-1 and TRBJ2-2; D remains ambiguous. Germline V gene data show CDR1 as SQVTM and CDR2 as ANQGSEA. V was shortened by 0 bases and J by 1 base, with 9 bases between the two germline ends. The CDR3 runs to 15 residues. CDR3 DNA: TGCAGCGTTGAAGATTTGACACTGAACACCGGGGAGCTGTTTTTT. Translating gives CSVEDLTLNTGELFF.

CDR3 sequence reads: CASSLQQASYNEQFF. CDR3 bases: TGTGCCAGCAGCTTACAGCAGGCCTCCTACAATGAGCAGTTCTTC. This chain connects TRBV7-2 to TRBJ2-1; D remains ambiguous. CDR1 and CDR2 (germline): SGHTA, FQGNSA. The V and J ends lost 2 bases and 0 bases respectively, with 8 bases between them. The CDR3 has 15 amino acids.

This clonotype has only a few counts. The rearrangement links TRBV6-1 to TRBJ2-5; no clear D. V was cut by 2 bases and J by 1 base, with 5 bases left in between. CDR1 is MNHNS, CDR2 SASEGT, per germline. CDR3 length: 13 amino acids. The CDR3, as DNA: TGTGCCAGCAGTGAACGGTTCCAAGAGACCCAGTACTTC. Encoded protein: CASSERFQETQYF.

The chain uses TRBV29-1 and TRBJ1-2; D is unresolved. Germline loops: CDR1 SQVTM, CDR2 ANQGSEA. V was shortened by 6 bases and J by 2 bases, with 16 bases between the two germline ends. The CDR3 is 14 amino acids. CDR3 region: CSVRQQGRNYGYTF. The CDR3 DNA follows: TGCAGCGTCCGCCAGCAAGGCCGCAACTATGGCTACACCTTC.

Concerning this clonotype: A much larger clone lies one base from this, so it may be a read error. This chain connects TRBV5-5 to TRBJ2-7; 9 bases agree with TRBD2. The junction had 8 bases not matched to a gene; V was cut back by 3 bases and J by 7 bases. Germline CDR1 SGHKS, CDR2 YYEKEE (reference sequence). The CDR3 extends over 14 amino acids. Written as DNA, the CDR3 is TGTGCCAGCAGCTCGGGGGGACTAGCAAATGAGCAGTACTTC. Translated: CASSSGGLANEQYF.

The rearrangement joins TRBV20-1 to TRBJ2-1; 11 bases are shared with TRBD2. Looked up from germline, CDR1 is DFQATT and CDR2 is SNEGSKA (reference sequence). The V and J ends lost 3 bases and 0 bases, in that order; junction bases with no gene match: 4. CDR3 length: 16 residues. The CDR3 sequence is CSARGLAASSYNEQFF. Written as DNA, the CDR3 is TGCAGTGCTAGGGGACTAGCGGCCAGCTCCTACAATGAGCAGTTCTTC.

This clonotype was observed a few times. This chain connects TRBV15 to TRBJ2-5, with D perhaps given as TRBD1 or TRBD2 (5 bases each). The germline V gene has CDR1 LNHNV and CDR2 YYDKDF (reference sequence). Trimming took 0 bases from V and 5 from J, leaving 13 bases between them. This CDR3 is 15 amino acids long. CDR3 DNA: TGTGCCACCAGCAGAGATCGGGGCGCGGGTGAGACCCAGTACTTC. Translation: CATSRDRGAGETQYF.

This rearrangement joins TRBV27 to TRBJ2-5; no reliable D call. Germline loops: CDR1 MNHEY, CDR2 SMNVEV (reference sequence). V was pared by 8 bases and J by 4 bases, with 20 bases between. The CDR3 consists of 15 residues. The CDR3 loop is CASLDPGRPRETQYF. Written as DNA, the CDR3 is TGTGCCAGCTTGGACCCAGGACGGCCAAGAGAGACCCAGTACTTC.

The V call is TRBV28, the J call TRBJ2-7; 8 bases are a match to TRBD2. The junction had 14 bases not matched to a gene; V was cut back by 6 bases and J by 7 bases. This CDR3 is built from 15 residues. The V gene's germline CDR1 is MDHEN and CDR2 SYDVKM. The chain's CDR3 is CASSTLAENYNEQYF. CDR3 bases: TGTGCCAGCAGCACACTAGCGGAAAATTACAATGAGCAGTACTTC.

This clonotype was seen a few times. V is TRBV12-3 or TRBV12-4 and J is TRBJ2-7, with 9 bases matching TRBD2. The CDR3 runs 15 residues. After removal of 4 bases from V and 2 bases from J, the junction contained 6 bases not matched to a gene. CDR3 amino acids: CASSSTSGVAYEQYF. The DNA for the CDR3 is TGTGCCAGCAGTTCGACTAGCGGAGTCGCCTACGAGCAGTACTTC.

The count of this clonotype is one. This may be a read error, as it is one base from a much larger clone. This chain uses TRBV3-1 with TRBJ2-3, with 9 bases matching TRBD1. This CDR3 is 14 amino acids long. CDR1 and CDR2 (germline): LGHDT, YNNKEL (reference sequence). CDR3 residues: CASSLTGGADTRYF. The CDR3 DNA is TGTGCCAGCAGCTTAACAGGGGGCGCAGATACGCGGTATTTT.

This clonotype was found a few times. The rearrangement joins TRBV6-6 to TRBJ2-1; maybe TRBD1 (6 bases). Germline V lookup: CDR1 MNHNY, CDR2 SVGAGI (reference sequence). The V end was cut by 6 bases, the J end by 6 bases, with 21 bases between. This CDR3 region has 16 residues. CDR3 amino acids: CASSLPQQGSSNEQFF. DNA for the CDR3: TGTGCCAGCAGCCTTCCTCAACAGGGCTCGTCCAATGAGCAGTTCTTC.

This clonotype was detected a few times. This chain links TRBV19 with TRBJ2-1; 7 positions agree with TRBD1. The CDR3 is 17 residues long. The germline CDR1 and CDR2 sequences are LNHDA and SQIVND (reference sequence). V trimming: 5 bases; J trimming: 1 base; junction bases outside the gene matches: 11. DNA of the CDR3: TGTGCCAGTAGTGCCCCAACAGGGGCCCCTTCCTACAATGAGCAGTTCTTC. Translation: CASSAPTGAPSYNEQFF.

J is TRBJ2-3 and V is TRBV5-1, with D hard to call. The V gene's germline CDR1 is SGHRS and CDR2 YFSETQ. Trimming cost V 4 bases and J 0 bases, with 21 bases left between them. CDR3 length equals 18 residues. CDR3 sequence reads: CASSPSAAGSPSTDTQYF. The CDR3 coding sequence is TGCGCCAGCAGCCCCTCCGCGGCAGGAAGCCCTAGCACAGATACGCAGTATTTT.

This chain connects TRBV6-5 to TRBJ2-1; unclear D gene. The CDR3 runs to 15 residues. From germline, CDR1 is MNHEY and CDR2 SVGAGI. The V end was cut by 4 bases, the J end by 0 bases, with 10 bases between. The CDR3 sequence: CASSFGRDSYNEQFF. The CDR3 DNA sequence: TGTGCCAGCAGTTTTGGACGAGACTCCTACAATGAGCAGTTCTTC.

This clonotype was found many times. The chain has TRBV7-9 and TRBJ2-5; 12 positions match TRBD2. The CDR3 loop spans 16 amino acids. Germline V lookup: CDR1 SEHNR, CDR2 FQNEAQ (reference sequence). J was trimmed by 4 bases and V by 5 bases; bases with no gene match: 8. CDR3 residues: CASSPRLAGVRETQYF. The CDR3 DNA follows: TGTGCCAGCAGCCCCAGACTAGCGGGAGTACGAGAGACCCAGTACTTC.

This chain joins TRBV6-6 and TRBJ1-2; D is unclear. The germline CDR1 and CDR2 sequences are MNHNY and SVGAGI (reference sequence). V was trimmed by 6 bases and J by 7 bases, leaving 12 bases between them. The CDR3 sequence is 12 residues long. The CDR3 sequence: CASSPGLAGYTF. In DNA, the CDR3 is TGTGCCAGCAGCCCTGGACTGGCTGGCTACACCTTC.